This is a list of T cell receptor beta chains from one sample in a study of T cell responses to AZD1222 COVID-19 vaccine. The assay was immunoSEQ multiplex PCR, and TCRdb's table has in-frame clones only and misses some. The table records fewer than 120,000 clones, roughly 92% of them present only once. The sample consisted of peripheral blood, taken 28 days after the second AZD1222 dose. These receptor sequences come from an adult who received the AZD1222 COVID-19 vaccine. CDR3s leave out the opening cysteine and the closing phenylalanine or tryptophan. Each record gives: clone size, V gene, J gene, CDR3 protein. Rows give clone size only sometimes, using once, few, many, or a class for an expanded clone.

once	TRBV27	TRBJ1-2	ASSRDFMGGYT
NA	TRBV9	TRBJ2-2	ASQTNTGELF
NA	TRBV6-6	TRBJ1-6	ASGAGWSPLH
once	TRBV5-1	TRBJ1-1	ASSLGSMNTEAF
once	TRBV13	TRBJ2-5	ASSLRALLAFPQETQY
NA	TRBV6-2/TRBV6-3	TRBJ2-1	ASSANRGRNEQF
NA	TRBV12-5	TRBJ2-3	ASGRGQSTDTQY
NA	TRBV3-1/TRBV3-2	TRBJ2-5	ASSHLGTRGQETQY
NA	TRBV24-1	TRBJ2-3	ATSDQRGPGTDTQY
NA	TRBV7-2	TRBJ1-1	ASSLAVHSPGQNTEAF
once	TRBV5-1	TRBJ1-1	ASSLDSMNTEAF
NA	TRBV5-4	TRBJ2-7	ASSGGQGVYEQY
NA	TRBV10-3	TRBJ2-2	ATKSQGFSTGELF
NA	TRBV12-3/TRBV12-4	TRBJ1-6	ASSSNYNSPLH
NA	TRBV19	TRBJ1-3	ASRQPFSSGNTIY
NA	TRBV3-1/TRBV3-2	TRBJ2-2	ASSQDGPGGSGELF
NA	TRBV2	TRBJ1-5	ASSYARKDQPQH
NA	TRBV7-2	TRBJ1-2	ASSPAGGQNIYGYT
NA	TRBV30	TRBJ2-7	AWSVAPGREAYEQY
NA	TRBV3-1/TRBV3-2	TRBJ1-3	ASSPTGDTIY
few	TRBV6-2/TRBV6-3	TRBJ1-2	ASSSLGTIYGYT
NA	TRBV3-1/TRBV3-2	TRBJ2-7	ASSQTSGGSYEQY
NA	TRBV12-3/TRBV12-4	TRBJ2-7	ASSLSAYEQY
once	TRBV9	TRBJ1-6	ASSVGTGDSPLH
NA	TRBV6-2/TRBV6-3	TRBJ2-7	ASSYGNLYEQY
NA	TRBV5-1	TRBJ2-7	ASSFRTSGGYSYEQY
NA	TRBV7-3	TRBJ1-1	ASSLLGDDTEAF
NA	TRBV6-6	TRBJ1-5	ASRERQGTNQPQH
few	TRBV21-1	TRBJ2-7	ASSNDQDEQY
NA	TRBV19	TRBJ1-2	ASSAYVQGYGYT
NA	TRBV10-3	TRBJ1-1	AVTGTANTEAF
NA	TRBV11-2	TRBJ2-7	ASSLERISYEQY
NA	TRBV18	TRBJ1-2	ASSPGRTWGYT
NA	TRBV6-5	TRBJ1-2	ASSTAQGASYGYT
NA	TRBV11-1	TRBJ1-1	ASSPGIENTEAF
NA	TRBV7-3	TRBJ2-5	ASSSGPSGGRSGQY
NA	TRBV13	TRBJ2-5	ASSLNAGQETQY
NA	TRBV21-1	TRBJ2-5	ASSKLRTSQETQY
few	TRBV6-5	TRBJ2-7	ASSPNGDSSYEQY
NA	TRBV4-3	TRBJ1-2	ASSQAWDVNYGYT
NA	TRBV4-1	TRBJ1-5	ASSQGGTGVNQPQH
NA	TRBV3-1/TRBV3-2	TRBJ1-1	ASSQEMGYAF
NA	TRBV5-5	TRBJ1-2	ASSGRDGGNYGYT
NA	TRBV18	TRBJ2-7	ASSPSDGSSYEQY